This TCR beta chain was recovered during a study of control samples from healthy donors and cancer patients. V was cut by 10 bases and J by 2 bases, with 20 bases left in between. Germline values: CDR1 LNHDA, CDR2 SQIVND (reference sequence). The CDR3 runs to 15 residues. Data came from immunoSEQ multiplex PCR; TCRdb stores just in-frame clones and leaves some out. The sample lists about 120,000 clones; around 90% were seen once. This receptor was identified in a man aged 35 to 55 in good health. The chain uses TRBV19 and TRBJ2-5, with D unresolved. Source material: blood. The DNA for the CDR3 is TGTGCCACTACCCCTCAACGTCGCAAGCAAGAGACCCAGTACTTC. Translation gives CATTPQRRKQETQYF.